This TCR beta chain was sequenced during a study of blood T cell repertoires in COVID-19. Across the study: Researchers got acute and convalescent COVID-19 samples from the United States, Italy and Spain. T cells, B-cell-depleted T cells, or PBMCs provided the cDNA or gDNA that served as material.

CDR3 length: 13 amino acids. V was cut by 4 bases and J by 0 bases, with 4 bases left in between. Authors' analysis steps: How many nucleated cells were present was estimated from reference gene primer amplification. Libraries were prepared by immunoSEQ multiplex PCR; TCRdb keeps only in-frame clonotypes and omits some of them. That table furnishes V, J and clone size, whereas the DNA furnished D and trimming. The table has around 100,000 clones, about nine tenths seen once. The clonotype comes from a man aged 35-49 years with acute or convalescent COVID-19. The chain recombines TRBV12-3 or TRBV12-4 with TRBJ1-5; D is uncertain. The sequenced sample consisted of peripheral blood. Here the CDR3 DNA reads TGTGCCAGCAGTTGGCTTAGCAATCAGCCCCAGCATTTT. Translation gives CASSWLSNQPQHF.